These 9 T cell receptor beta chains share one sample of origin, sequenced in a study of regulatory T cells in long-lasting Graves disease. Arm-PCR of CDR3 regions and iRepertoire HTBI primers were used to build TCR beta libraries. TCRdb reprocessed the multiplex PCR reads via MiXCR and lists one record per CDR3 protein. The sample records 400,000 to 550,000 distinct CDR3 sequences, 16% being singletons. Indicated time point: newly diagnosed GD, antithyroid drugs for less than 3 months. With RNA extracted from PBMCs as input, the TCR library was made. This sample also belongs to another study, concerning T cells in Graves' hyperthyroidism and ophthalmopathy.

The specimen comprised peripheral blood mononuclear cells (PBMCs), sampled at new diagnosis, from a patient treated with antithyroid drugs. The source of these receptors is a woman younger than 30 with Graves disease.

Note on this clonotype: This sequence may be a read error, since a much larger clone differs from it by one base. The conserved phenylalanine or tryptophan normally closing the CDR3 is absent here, so this likely arose from a read error. The V gene is TRBV28, the J gene TRBJ2-2; TRBD2 aligns across 9 bases. The CDR3 covers 16 residues. Germline V gene sequence: CDR1 MDHEN, CDR2 SYDVKM. CDR3 loop: CGTGLAGANVAGELFS. As DNA, the CDR3 is TGTGGCACCGGTTTAGCGGGAGCCAACGTGGCCGGGGAGCTGTTTTCT.

This clonotype occurred many times. The chain is built from TRBV7-2 and TRBJ2-1, with 10 positions matching TRBD1. Per germline, CDR1 SGHTA and CDR2 FQGNSA. The trim removed 5 bases at V and 4 bases at J, leaving 8 bases unmatched. The CDR3 loop spans 16 amino acids. In DNA form, the CDR3 reads TGTGCCAGCAGCCTATCCCGGGACAGGGGATACAATGAGCAGTTCTTC. Amino acids: CASSLSRDRGYNEQFF.

The V call is TRBV7-9, the J call TRBJ2-7; the match to TRBD2 covers 8 bases. Germline V gene sequence: CDR1 SEHNR, CDR2 FQNEAQ (reference sequence). The CDR3 totals 17 residues. V dropped 2 bases and J dropped 0; count of bases not matched to a gene: 9. CDR3 sequence reads: CASSLFSGGVISYEQYF. The DNA of the CDR3 is TGTGCCAGCAGCTTATTTTCGGGGGGGGTGATCTCCTACGAGCAGTACTTC.

There are many counts of this clonotype. This sequence joins TRBV6-5 and TRBJ1-1; 9 bases are a match to TRBD1. Germline CDR1 is MNHEY and CDR2 is SVGAGI. The CDR3 extends over 14 amino acids. Germline trimming cut 4 bases from V and 3 bases from J; bases unmatched to any gene: 3. The CDR3 DNA is TGTGCCAGCAGTTTGGACAGGGGTTACACTGAAGCTTTCTTT. It translates to CASSLDRGYTEAFF.

This clonotype was detected ten times or more. The genes are TRBV30 and TRBJ1-1, with D unresolved. Germline V gene sequence: CDR1 GTSNPN, CDR2 SVGIG (reference sequence). The CDR3 spans 12 residues. V lost 1 base and J 2 bases, leaving 5 bases between the germline ends. CDR3 nucleotide sequence: TGTGCCTGGAGTGCTACTAACACTGAAGCTTTCTTT. Its translation is CAWSATNTEAFF.

This clonotype was recorded many times. The chain joins TRBV5-1 to TRBJ1-1; D remains ambiguous. Per the germline V gene, CDR1 is SGHRS and CDR2 is YFSETQ. The CDR3 consists of 14 residues. Trimming cost V 6 bases and J 0 bases, with 12 bases left between them. This CDR3 is CASKREDMNTEAFF. CDR3 coding DNA: TGCGCCAGCAAGAGGGAGGATATGAACACTGAAGCTTTCTTT.

This clonotype was found a few times. The chain employs TRBV6-5 and TRBJ2-3; D is uncertain. Germline V gene sequence: CDR1 MNHEY, CDR2 SVGAGI. The CDR3 is 14 residues long. The ends were cut back, 0 bases at V and 2 bases at J, with 6 bases in the middle. CDR3 sequence reads: CASSYSETTDTQYF. Here the CDR3 DNA reads TGTGCCAGCAGTTACTCTGAGACCACAGATACGCAGTATTTT.

This clonotype appeared many times. The rearrangement links TRBV20-1 to TRBJ2-1, with 7 positions matching TRBD2. This CDR3 region has 15 residues. The germline V gene encodes CDR1 DFQATT and CDR2 SNEGSKA (reference sequence). After removal of 3 bases from V and 5 bases from J, the junction contained 10 bases not matched to a gene. The CDR3, as DNA: TGCAGTGCTAGCACTATGGGACTAACAAACAATGAGCAGTTCTTC. This translates into CSASTMGLTNNEQFF.

This clonotype came up many times. The CDR3 spells CASSKADGSEQFF. CDR3 in DNA: TGTGCCAGCAGCAAGGCGGACGGGAGTGAGCAGTTCTTC. The chain employs TRBV13 and TRBJ2-1, with a weak D call TRBD2 (6 bases). Trimming pared 5 bases from V and 9 bases from J, leaving 14 bases between. This CDR3 spans 13 amino acids. From germline, CDR1 is PRHDT and CDR2 FYEKMQ (reference sequence).